A selection of T cell receptor beta chains follows, all from one sample in a study of T cell changes during pregnancy in multiple sclerosis. Clones were sequenced by immunoSEQ multiplex PCR, and TCRdb holds only the in-frame ones, with some missing. The top ten clones hold approximately 5% of a sample with tens of thousands of clones, roughly 90% of them seen once. Sequencing used peripheral blood, obtained after pregnancy. These receptors came from a female donor in good health, enrolled as a control in a pregnancy study. Each CDR3 is given with its conserved first and last residue. A D gene is named only where the DNA matches it firmly. A row's size may be missing; if present it is once, few, many or a size class.

D gene,clone size,V gene,J gene,CDR3 protein,CDR3 DNA
TRBD2,.,TRBV7-9,TRBJ2-3,CASSLLRGDTDTQYF,TGTGCCAGCAGCCTCCTGCGGGGGGACACAGATACGCAGTATTTT
.,once,TRBV18,TRBJ2-3,CASSPPADHTDTQYF,TGTGCCAGCTCACCACCAGCGGATCACACAGATACGCAGTATTTT
.,.,TRBV5-1,TRBJ2-6,CASRANSGANVLTF,TGCGCCAGCAGAGCCAACTCTGGGGCCAACGTCCTGACTTTC
TRBD1,.,TRBV19,TRBJ2-5,CASSSRQGEETQYF,TGTGCCAGTAGTTCCCGGCAGGGGGAAGAGACCCAGTACTTC
TRBD1,.,TRBV5-6,TRBJ2-3,CASSVPGQGVTDTQYF,TGTGCCAGCAGCGTACCGGGACAGGGGGTAACAGATACGCAGTATTTT
.,.,TRBV6-5,TRBJ1-2,CASSPSGREDYGYTF,TGTGCCAGCAGCCCCTCCGGCAGGGAGGACTATGGCTACACCTTC
.,.,TRBV6-6,TRBJ1-2,CASAGPYGYTF,TGTGCCAGCGCAGGGCCCTATGGCTACACCTTC
.,.,TRBV19,TRBJ2-2,CASKSPGFAGELFF,TGTGCCAGTAAATCCCCCGGGTTTGCCGGGGAGCTGTTTTTT
.,.,TRBV18,TRBJ2-7,CASSARADPSYEQYF,TGTGCCAGCTCCGCCAGGGCGGACCCCTCCTACGAGCAGTACTTC
TRBD1,.,TRBV9,TRBJ2-2,CASSGLVGTGTDGELFF,TGTGCCAGCAGCGGCCTAGTGGGGACAGGAACAGACGGGGAGCTGTTTTTT
.,.,TRBV6-6,TRBJ2-7,CASSPRGTLSYEQYF,TGTGCCAGCAGCCCCCGGGGGACTTTGTCCTACGAGCAGTACTTC
TRBD1,.,TRBV11-2,TRBJ1-1,CASSLSRGRGNTEAFF,TGTGCCAGCAGCTTATCGAGGGGGCGCGGGAACACTGAAGCTTTCTTT
TRBD2,.,TRBV7-2,TRBJ2-5,CASSPRLAGGQETQYF,TGTGCCAGCAGCCCCCGACTAGCGGGGGGGCAAGAGACCCAGTACTTC
TRBD1,.,TRBV6-5,TRBJ2-1,CASSSPGTGDNEQFF,TGTGCCAGCAGTTCCCCCGGGACAGGGGACAATGAGCAGTTCTTC
TRBD1,.,TRBV2,TRBJ1-1,CASRGDSLDGAFF,TGTGCCAGCAGGGGGGACAGCCTTGATGGAGCTTTCTTT
TRBD2,.,TRBV28,TRBJ2-3,CASSLGASGRADTQYF,TGTGCCAGCAGTTTAGGGGCTAGCGGGAGGGCAGATACGCAGTATTTT
TRBD1,.,TRBV19,TRBJ1-4,CASSLDRPTNEKLFF,TGTGCCAGTAGTTTGGACAGGCCAACTAATGAAAAACTGTTTTTT
TRBD1,medium-sized,TRBV6-1,TRBJ2-7,CASTGQGGSSYEQYF,TGTGCCAGCACTGGACAGGGGGGTAGCTCCTACGAGCAGTACTTC
TRBD1,.,TRBV15,TRBJ1-5,CATSRSPGQGSWGGNQPQHF,TGTGCCACCAGCAGAAGCCCGGGACAGGGGTCCTGGGGTGGGAATCAGCCCCAGCATTTT
TRBD1,.,TRBV6-4,TRBJ1-6,CASRDRGRNSPLHF,TGTGCCAGCAGGGACAGGGGGCGAAATTCACCCCTCCACTTT